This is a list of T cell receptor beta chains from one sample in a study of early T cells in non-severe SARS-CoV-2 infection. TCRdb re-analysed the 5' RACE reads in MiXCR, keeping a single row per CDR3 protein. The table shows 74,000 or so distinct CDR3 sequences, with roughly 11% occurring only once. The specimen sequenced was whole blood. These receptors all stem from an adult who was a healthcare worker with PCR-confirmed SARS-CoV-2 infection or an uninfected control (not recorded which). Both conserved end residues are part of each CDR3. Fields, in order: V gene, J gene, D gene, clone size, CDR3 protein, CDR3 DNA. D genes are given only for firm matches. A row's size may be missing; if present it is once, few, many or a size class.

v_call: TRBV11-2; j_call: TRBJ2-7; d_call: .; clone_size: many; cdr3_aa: CASSFNSEQYF; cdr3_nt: TGTGCCAGCAGCTTCAACTCCGAGCAGTACTTC
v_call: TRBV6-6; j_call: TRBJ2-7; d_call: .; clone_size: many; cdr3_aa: CASSYTQQVHEQYF; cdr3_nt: TGTGCCAGCAGTTACACACAACAGGTACACGAGCAGTACTTC
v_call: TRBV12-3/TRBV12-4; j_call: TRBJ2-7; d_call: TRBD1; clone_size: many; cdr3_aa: CASSPGQVSSYEQYF; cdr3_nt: TGTGCCAGCAGTCCAGGACAGGTATCGTCCTACGAGCAGTACTTC
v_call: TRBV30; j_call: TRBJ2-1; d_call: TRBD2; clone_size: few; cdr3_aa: CAWSVLIGTSGFNNEQFF; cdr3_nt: TGTGCCTGGAGTGTACTAATTGGGACTAGCGGGTTTAACAATGAGCAGTTCTTC
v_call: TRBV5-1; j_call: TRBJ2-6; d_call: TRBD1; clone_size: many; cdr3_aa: CASSLRQGGSGANVLTF; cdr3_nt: TGCGCCAGCAGCTTGCGACAGGGGGGCTCTGGGGCCAACGTCCTGACTTTC
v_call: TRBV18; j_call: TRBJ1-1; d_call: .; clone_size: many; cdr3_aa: CASSQGSQTPNTEAFF; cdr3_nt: TGTGCCAGCTCACAAGGGTCTCAAACCCCGAACACTGAAGCTTTCTTT
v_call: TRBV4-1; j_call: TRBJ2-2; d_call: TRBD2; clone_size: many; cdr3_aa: CASSQMAGGIGGTGELFF; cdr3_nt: TGCGCCAGCAGCCAAATGGCGGGGGGGATCGGCGGCACCGGGGAGCTGTTTTTT
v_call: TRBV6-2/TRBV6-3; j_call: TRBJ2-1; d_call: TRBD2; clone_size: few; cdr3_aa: CASSYFASGGANEQFF; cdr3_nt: TGTGCCAGCAGTTACTTTGCTAGCGGGGGGGCCAATGAGCAGTTCTTC
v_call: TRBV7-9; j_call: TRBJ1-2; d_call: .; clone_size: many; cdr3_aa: CASSPGTGRWYGYTF; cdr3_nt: TGTGCCAGCAGCCCCGGGACTGGCCGGTGGTATGGCTACACCTTC
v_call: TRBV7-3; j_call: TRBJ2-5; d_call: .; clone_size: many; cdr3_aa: CASSPDGLGTETQYF; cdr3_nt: TGTGCCAGCAGCCCGGACGGCTTGGGGACAGAGACCCAGTACTTC
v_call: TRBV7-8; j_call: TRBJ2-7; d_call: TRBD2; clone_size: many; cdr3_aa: CASSQRTSGSHEQYF; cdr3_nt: TGTGCCAGCAGCCAACGGACTAGCGGGAGCCACGAGCAGTACTTC
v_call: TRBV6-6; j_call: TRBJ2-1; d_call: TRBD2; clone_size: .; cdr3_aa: CASSSSGRARSYNEQFF; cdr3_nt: TGTGCCAGCAGTTCTAGCGGGAGGGCCAGGTCCTACAATGAGCAGTTCTTC
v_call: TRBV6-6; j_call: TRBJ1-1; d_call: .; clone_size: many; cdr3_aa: CASRNPTFRIMNTEAFF; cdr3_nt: TGTGCCAGCAGAAACCCTACCTTTCGAATCATGAACACTGAAGCTTTCTTT
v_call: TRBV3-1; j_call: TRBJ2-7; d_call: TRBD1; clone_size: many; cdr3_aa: CASSQRQGAYEQYF; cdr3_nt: TGTGCCAGCAGCCAACGACAGGGGGCTTACGAGCAGTACTTC
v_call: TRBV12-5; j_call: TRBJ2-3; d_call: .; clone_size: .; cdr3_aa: CASGWLLADTQYF; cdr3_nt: TGTGCTAGTGGTTGGCTCCTTGCGGATACGCAGTATTTT
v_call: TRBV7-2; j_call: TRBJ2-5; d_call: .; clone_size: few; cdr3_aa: CASSLSMRETQYF; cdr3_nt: TGTGCCAGCAGCTTATCGATGAGGGAGACCCAGTACTTC
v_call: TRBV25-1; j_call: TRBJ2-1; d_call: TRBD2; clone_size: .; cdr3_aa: CASTHGLAAYNEQFF; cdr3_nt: TGTGCCAGCACCCATGGACTAGCGGCCTACAATGAGCAGTTCTTC
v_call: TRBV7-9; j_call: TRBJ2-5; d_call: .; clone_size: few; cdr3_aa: CASSLVRYQETQYF; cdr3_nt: TGTGCCAGCAGCTTAGTCCGGTACCAAGAGACCCAGTACTTC
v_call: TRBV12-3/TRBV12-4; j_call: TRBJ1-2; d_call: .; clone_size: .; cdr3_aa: CASSWSEGLRYGYTF; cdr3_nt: TGTGCCAGCAGTTGGTCTGAGGGCTTACGCTATGGCTACACCTTC
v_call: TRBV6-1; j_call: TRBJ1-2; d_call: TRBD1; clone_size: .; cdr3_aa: CASSADLQGAGGYTF; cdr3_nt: TGTGCCAGCAGTGCTGACTTACAGGGGGCGGGAGGCTACACCTTC
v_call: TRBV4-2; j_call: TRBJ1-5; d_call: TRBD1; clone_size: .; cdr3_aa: CASSQGLGTGGGQPQHF; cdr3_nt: TGTGCCAGCAGCCAAGGTCTAGGGACAGGGGGTGGGCAGCCCCAGCATTTT
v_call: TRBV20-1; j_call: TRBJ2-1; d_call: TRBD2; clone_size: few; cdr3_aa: CSAGGTTLNEQFF; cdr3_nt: TGCAGTGCCGGGGGGACTACCCTCAATGAGCAGTTCTTC
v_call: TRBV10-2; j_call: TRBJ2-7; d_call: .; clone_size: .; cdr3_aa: CASSEFAYEQYF; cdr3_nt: TGCGCCAGCAGTGAGTTCGCCTACGAGCAGTACTTC
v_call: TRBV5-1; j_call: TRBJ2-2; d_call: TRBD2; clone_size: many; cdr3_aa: CASSSIAGANTGELFF; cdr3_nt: TGCGCCAGCAGCTCCATAGCGGGGGCCAACACCGGGGAGCTGTTTTTT